The sequence of this T cell receptor beta chain was determined in a study of identical twins. With template switching, a universal primer site was added, and the cDNA carried unique molecular identifiers. MiXCR was run by TCRdb on the 5' RACE reads, yielding one entry per CDR3 protein. The table has 1.5 million or so distinct CDR3 sequences, more than 30% seen once. Germline loops: CDR1 KGHDR, CDR2 SFDVKD. With V trimmed by 4 bases and J by 5 bases, 13 bases remained unmatched. The CDR3 has 17 amino acids. This clonotype was seen only a few times. Its target is not known. Study conclusions and caveats: Conclusions were drawn cross-sectionally by statistical analysis, without following the same donors. Cord blood beta clonotypes present at high abundance carried fewer insertions; no such pattern appeared in memory repertoires. Analyses of zero insertions could, in part, be confounded by invariant MAIT and iNKT cells.

Sequenced material: cord blood. The chain employs TRBV24-1 and TRBJ1-5, with 7 bases identical to TRBD1. The source is a newborn girl in good health. CDR3 protein: CATSDHFRRQGDQPQHF. The DNA for the CDR3 is TGTGCCACCAGTGACCACTTTCGACGCCAGGGGGATCAGCCCCAGCATTTT.